This entry describes one T cell receptor (beta chain). Its antigen is not identified. Germline V CDR1 and CDR2: MNHEY, SVGEGT. The CDR3 runs 17 residues. V shed 4 bases and J 6 bases; nucleotides not matched to a gene: 14. This sample is drawn from a study of T cell repertoires in cytomegalovirus infection. Study at large: Public signatures in TCR beta pointed to CMV infection and matching HLA type. The study's findings and limits: Summed frequency of shared TCR beta families picked out CMV carriers who also had the relevant HLA. Clonotype analysis showed dominance of the ex vivo response by HLA-C-restricted CMV-specific TCR beta clonotypes.

TCRdb redid the calling of the reads with MiXCR, one entry per CDR3 protein. This sample carries around 310,000 distinct CDR3 sequences, roughly 16% of them seen once, and the ten largest clones take approximately 12%. This chain connects TRBV6-2 or TRBV6-3 to TRBJ2-1; TRBD2 agrees at 8 bases. The sequencing sample was made of PBMCs. The source of this sequence is a human donor in good health (CMV status not recorded). Some clones in this sample may be carry-over from other donors' samples. Here the CDR3 reads CASSSHRRGEFGNEQFF. CDR3 DNA sequence: TGTGCCAGCAGTTCGCACAGGCGGGGGGAGTTTGGCAATGAGCAGTTCTTC.